These 3 T cell receptor beta chains were all obtained from the same sample, sequenced in a study of T cell responses to AZD1222 COVID-19 vaccine. The data were produced by immunoSEQ multiplex PCR, yet TCRdb's version contains in-frame clones alone and is incomplete. The sample includes about 81,000 clones, 75% to 95% of them seen just once. This specimen was peripheral blood, taken 28 days after the second AZD1222 dose. These receptors all come from an adult who received the AZD1222 COVID-19 vaccine.

In DNA form, the CDR3 reads TGTGCCAGCAGCCTAACTAGCGGGAGCTACAATGAGCAGTTCTTC. Translating it yields CASSLTSGSYNEQFF. The chain combines TRBV14 with TRBJ2-1; 11 bases agree with TRBD2. CDR3 size: 15 residues. The V gene's germline CDR1 is SGHDN and CDR2 FVKESK. V dropped 4 bases and J dropped 3; count of bases not matched to a gene: 2.

This chain joins TRBV4-1 and TRBJ1-4; D is possibly TRBD1 (5 bases). The ends were cut back, 0 bases at V and 7 bases at J, with 12 bases in the middle. CDR1 and CDR2 (germline): MGHRA, YSYEKL. The CDR3 loop spans 15 amino acids. CDR3 in amino acids: CASSQERGSSEKLFF. In nucleotides, the CDR3 is TGCGCCAGCAGCCAAGAGAGGGGTTCGAGTGAAAAACTGTTTTTT.

The rearrangement links TRBV5-1 to TRBJ2-1; 11 bases agree with TRBD2. The CDR3 has 16 amino acids. Germline assignment: CDR1 SGHRS and CDR2 YFSETQ. The ends lost 4 bases at V and 0 bases at J; junction bases unmatched: 3. The DNA of the CDR3 is TGCGCCAGCAGCGGACTAGCGGGTTACTCCTACAATGAGCAGTTCTTC. Amino acids: CASSGLAGYSYNEQFF.